One and the same sample provided the 26 T cell receptor beta chains below, sequenced in a study of regulatory and conventional T cells in RAG deficiency. Blood CD4+ CD25-low CD127-high conventional T cells supplied the genomic DNA template. Sequencing used immunoSEQ multiplex PCR; TCRdb keeps in-frame clones, though not all of them. Among approximately 46,000 clones, approximately 90% were seen once, and the ten largest hold about 0.54%. The data also belong to a second study, concerning regulatory T cells. That paper states: Amplification used 52 TRBV primers and 13 TRBJ primers.

The sample comprised CD4+ effector T cells sorted from blood. Receptors were obtained from a human donor in good health.

The chain has TRBV10-3 and TRBJ2-3; TRBD1 matches at 12 bases. This CDR3 region has 14 residues. Trimming cost V 10 bases and J 5 bases; bases outside gene matches: 7. Germline CDR1 and CDR2: ENHRY and SYGVKD. The CDR3: CATMGQGAEDTQYF. CDR3 DNA sequence: TGTGCCACAATGGGACAGGGGGCGGAAGATACGCAGTATTTT.

DNA for the CDR3: TGCGCCAGCAGACCGTGGACGGACCTACCTGAAGCTTTCTTT. This codes for CASRPWTDLPEAFF. The chain is built from TRBV5-1 and TRBJ1-1; D uncertain. The V end was cut by 5 bases, the J end by 6 bases, with 17 bases between. The CDR3 extends over 14 amino acids. Looked up from germline, CDR1 is SGHRS and CDR2 is YFSETQ.

In regard to this clone: The same CDR3 also results from other DNA sequences found in this sample. V usage is TRBV6-1 and J usage is TRBJ1-5, with TRBD1 matching over 12 bases. CDR1 is MNHNS and CDR2 is SASEGT in the germline V gene. The J segment lost 6 bases and the V segment lost 3 bases, leaving 3 bases of the junction unmatched. The length of the CDR3 is 15 residues. CDR3 sequence reads: CASSDRDRGLQPQHF. The CDR3 bases are TGTGCCAGCAGTGACCGGGACAGGGGGCTTCAGCCCCAGCATTTT.

The chain uses TRBV5-1 and TRBJ1-2, with D uncertain. The V and J ends lost 0 bases and 4 bases respectively, with 10 bases between them. Germline V lookup: CDR1 SGHRS, CDR2 YFSETQ. The CDR3 is 14 residues long. The CDR3: CASSLGDGRYGYTF. CDR3 bases: TGCGCCAGCAGCTTGGGCGACGGACGCTATGGCTACACCTTC.

The chain couples TRBV28 to TRBJ1-1, with D perhaps TRBD1 (5 bases). Trimming stripped 6 bases from V and 7 bases from J, with 6 bases between. This CDR3 contains 10 residues. The germline V gene encodes CDR1 MDHEN and CDR2 SYDVKM. The CDR3 sequence is CASRGVEAFF. The CDR3 nucleotides are TGTGCCAGCAGGGGGGTTGAAGCTTTCTTT.

The chain has TRBV10-2 and TRBJ2-5; D possibly matches TRBD1 or TRBD2 (5 bases each). The CDR3 covers 14 residues. V lost 6 bases, J lost 2 bases, and 13 bases lay in between. The germline V gene has CDR1 WSHSY and CDR2 SAAADI. As DNA, the CDR3 is TGCGCCAGCAGACACCGGGACGGGCAAGAGACCCAGTACTTC. It codes for CASRHRDGQETQYF.

This clone came up once. The chain couples TRBV18 to TRBJ2-7, with D perhaps TRBD2 (5 bases). This CDR3 has 14 amino acids. V gave up 2 bases and J gave up 5 bases, with 13 bases separating them. From germline, CDR1 is KGHSH and CDR2 LQKENI. CDR3: CASSPWRGLDEQYF. DNA for the CDR3: TGTGCCAGCTCACCATGGAGAGGGTTGGACGAGCAGTACTTC.

This chain uses TRBV11-3 with TRBJ1-1; D unresolved. The length of the CDR3 is 14 residues. The ends were cut back, 2 bases at V and 0 bases at J, with 7 bases in the middle. The V gene's germline CDR1 is SGHNT and CDR2 YENEEA. The CDR3 loop reads CASSLLRLNTEAFF. The CDR3 region has the DNA TGTGCCAGCAGCTTACTGAGGTTGAACACTGAAGCTTTCTTT.

This clone has a handful of counts. The chain joins TRBV27 to TRBJ2-5, with 9 nucleotides matching TRBD1. The CDR3 consists of 14 residues. Germline CDR1 is MNHEY and CDR2 is SMNVEV (reference sequence). The V and J ends lost 6 bases and 2 bases, in that order; junction bases with no gene match: 4. The CDR3 DNA follows: TGTGCCAGCAGCCCGGACAGGGGACAAGAGACCCAGTACTTC. Translating it yields CASSPDRGQETQYF.

V usage is TRBV5-4 and J usage is TRBJ2-5; tentatively, D is TRBD1 (6 bases). CDR1 is SGHNT and CDR2 is YYREEE in the germline V gene (reference sequence). CDR3 size: 14 residues. V was clipped by 2 bases and J by 5 bases, with 13 bases between them. The CDR3, as DNA: TGTGCCAGCAGCTTCGGGACATCTAAGGAGACCCAGTACTTC. Translated: CASSFGTSKETQYF.

As regards this clone: The same CDR3 is also encoded by other DNA sequences in this sample. V and J are TRBV9 and TRBJ2-3; TRBD1 is a possible D gene (5 bases). The germline V gene encodes CDR1 SGDLS and CDR2 YYNGEE. The CDR3 consists of 13 residues. The V and J ends lost 5 bases and 0 bases respectively, with 7 bases between them. CDR3 residues: CASSPGSTDTQYF. For the CDR3, the DNA is TGTGCCAGCAGTCCAGGGAGCACAGATACGCAGTATTTT. The full variable domain, with the rest looked up from reference TRBV9 and TRBJ2-3, is DSGVTQTPKHLITATGQRVTLRCSPRSGDLSVYWYQQSLDQGLQFLIQYYNGEERAKGNILERFSAQQFPDLHSELNLSSLELGDSALYFCASSPGSTDTQYFGPGTRLTVL.

The chain has TRBV6-5 and TRBJ1-3; D unresolved. V was clipped by 0 bases and J by 3 bases, with 12 bases between them. The CDR3 runs to 16 residues. Germline V gene sequence: CDR1 MNHEY, CDR2 SVGAGI. The CDR3 DNA reads as TGTGCCAGCAGTTACTCGATGGCGACGGTTGGAAACACCATATATTTT. It specifies CASSYSMATVGNTIYF.

This clone is a singleton in its sample. The genes are TRBV18 and TRBJ2-3; 7 bases are a match to TRBD2. Trimming at V came to 1 base and at J to 1 base, leaving 14 bases not matched to a gene. The germline gives CDR1 KGHSH, CDR2 LQKENI. The CDR3 contains 19 residues. The CDR3, as DNA: TGTGCCAGCTCACCACTCGGGGTGGCTAGCGGAAGACGCACAGATACGCAGTATTTT. Protein product: CASSPLGVASGRRTDTQYF.

This clone has only a few counts. The V and J genes are TRBV6-1 and TRBJ1-1, with D perhaps TRBD1 (6 bases). Deletions cut 1 base from V and 8 bases from J, with 17 bases between. This CDR3 region has 15 residues. Per germline, CDR1 MNHNS and CDR2 SASEGT. CDR3 nucleotide sequence: TGTGCCAGCAGTGAAGAAGGCACAGGGATTCGGGAAGCTTTCTTT. Translating it yields CASSEEGTGIREAFF.

The V and J genes are TRBV2 and TRBJ2-6; no definite D call. Germline CDR1 is SNHLY and CDR2 is FYNNEI. The CDR3 has 14 residues. V shed 5 bases and J shed 0 bases, with 5 bases lying between them. DNA of the CDR3: TGTGCCAGCAGTCCAACCTCTGGGGCCAACGTCCTGACTTTC. Translating gives CASSPTSGANVLTF.

The chain employs TRBV6-1 and TRBJ1-2; D is uncertain. This CDR3 region has 13 residues. Germline CDR1 is MNHNS and CDR2 is SASEGT. Trimming shortened V by 4 bases and J by 4 bases, and 10 bases separated the two germline ends. As DNA, the CDR3 is TGTGCCAGCAGTGTGGGCAACCTCTATGGCTACACCTTC. Its translation is CASSVGNLYGYTF.

The V call is TRBV10-2, the J call TRBJ2-1, with 14 bases lining up with TRBD2. The CDR3 is 16 amino acids. V shed 6 bases and J 6 bases; nucleotides not matched to a gene: 7. CDR1 WSHSY and CDR2 SAAADI come from the germline V gene. The CDR3 is CASSPGLAGGLNEQFF. DNA for the CDR3: TGCGCCAGCAGCCCCGGACTAGCGGGAGGCCTCAATGAGCAGTTCTTC.

In its sample, this clone was seen once. J is TRBJ1-5 and V is TRBV6-1; TRBD1 might be the D (5 bases). Trimming cost V 6 bases and J 4 bases, with 7 bases left between them. Germline V CDR1 and CDR2: MNHNS, SASEGT. This CDR3 region has 12 residues. CDR3 in DNA: TGTGCCAGCAGCGCAGGGAATCAGCCCCAGCATTTT. Encoded protein: CASSAGNQPQHF.

The V call is TRBV5-1, the J call TRBJ2-7; 7 positions match TRBD1. V gave up 4 bases and J gave up 6 bases; unmatched junction bases: 4. The germline CDR1 and CDR2 sequences are SGHRS and YFSETQ. The CDR3 length is 12 residues. The CDR3 DNA reads TGCGCCAGCAGCGTAAACAGGGGCGAGCAGTACTTC. Its protein product is CASSVNRGEQYF. Variable domain in full (rest from reference TRBV5-1 and TRBJ2-7): KAGVTQTPRYLIKTRGQQVTLSCSPISGHRSVSWYQQTPGQGLQFLFEYFSETQRNKGNFPGRFSGRQFSNSRSEMNVSTLELGDSALYLCASSVNRGEQYFGPGTRLTVT.

This clone has only one observation. This sample includes further DNA sequences coding for the same CDR3. The V and J genes are TRBV7-8 and TRBJ1-1, with 7 positions matching TRBD1. V trimming: 5 bases; J trimming: 2 bases; junction bases outside the gene matches: 5. The CDR3 contains 14 residues. The V gene's germline CDR1 is SGHVS and CDR2 FQNEAQ. The CDR3 DNA reads as TGTGCCAGCAGCGTCGGGACAGCTAACACTGAAGCTTTCTTT. Protein product: CASSVGTANTEAFF.

V gene TRBV19 combines with J gene TRBJ2-1; 9 bases agree with TRBD2. Germline lookup yields CDR1 LNHDA and CDR2 SQIVND (reference sequence). The V and J ends lost 1 base and 0 bases, in that order; junction bases with no gene match: 7. The CDR3 is 18 amino acids. The CDR3 sequence: CASSIGTSDIRSYNEQFF. The CDR3 coding sequence is TGTGCCAGTAGTATAGGGACTAGCGATATCCGCTCCTACAATGAGCAGTTCTTC.

The J gene is TRBJ2-7, the V gene TRBV11-2; D ambiguous. Trimming stripped 5 bases from V and 2 bases from J, with 7 bases between. Germline CDR1 SGHAT, CDR2 FQNNGV. CDR3 length: 12 amino acids. The CDR3 DNA is TGTGCCAGCAGCCATAATGCCTACGAGCAGTACTTC. The encoded protein is CASSHNAYEQYF.

The chain is built from TRBV19 and TRBJ1-4, with D perhaps matching TRBD1 (5 bases). The CDR3 runs to 15 residues. V lost 6 bases to trimming and J lost 7 bases, with 18 bases between them. Per the germline V gene, CDR1 is LNHDA and CDR2 is SQIVND (reference sequence). CDR3 protein: CASSPRAIEGEKLFF. The CDR3 bases are TGTGCCAGTAGCCCCAGGGCCATCGAGGGTGAAAAACTGTTTTTT.

This clone appeared a single time. The V and J genes are TRBV14 and TRBJ2-1; possibly TRBD2 for D (6 bases). Per germline, CDR1 SGHDN and CDR2 FVKESK. The CDR3 extends over 19 amino acids. The V end lost 0 bases, the J end lost 4 bases, and 22 bases lay between the germline ends. The CDR3 region has the DNA TGTGCCAGCAGCCAAGATCCTCAGTCCCCCGGACTACCATACAATGAGCAGTTCTTC. Translated, it gives CASSQDPQSPGLPYNEQFF.

This rearrangement joins TRBV19 to TRBJ1-1, with D perhaps TRBD1 (5 bases). Per the germline V gene, CDR1 is LNHDA and CDR2 is SQIVND (reference sequence). The CDR3 sequence is 14 residues long. V was pared by 7 bases and J by 3 bases, with 15 bases between. The CDR3 nucleotides are TGTGCCAGTACCGCGGAGGGGATGGACACTGAAGCTTTCTTT. Translated, it gives CASTAEGMDTEAFF.

V usage is TRBV5-1 and J usage is TRBJ2-3; 10 bases are a match to TRBD1. CDR1 and CDR2 from the germline V gene are SGHRS and YFSETQ. The CDR3 runs 16 residues. V lost 4 bases and J lost 2; bases outside the gene matches: 7. The CDR3 protein is CASSPGQGYDTDTQYF. The CDR3, as DNA: TGCGCCAGCAGCCCGGGACAGGGGTACGACACAGATACGCAGTATTTT.